This is a list of T cell receptor beta chains from one sample in a study of cytomegalovirus exposure and HLA in healthy donors. Clones were read by immunoSEQ multiplex PCR, and TCRdb kept only the in-frame ones, dropping some. The sample consists of 100,000 to 120,000 clones, approximately 96% of them appearing once. Sequenced material: PBMCs. The receptors here all came from a woman between 18 and 30 years old in good health and CMV-seronegative. Each CDR3 is given with its conserved first and last residue. A D gene is named only where the DNA matches it firmly. The size entry is marked missing in some rows and otherwise reads once, few, many or a size class.

TRBJ1-3	-	-	TRBV2	CASSELRAGNTIYF	TGTGCCAGCAGTGAGTTGAGGGCTGGAAACACCATATATTTT
TRBJ2-3	TRBD1	-	TRBV11-3	CASSFGQGAALSTDTQYF	TGTGCCAGCAGCTTTGGGCAGGGGGCGGCCCTTAGCACAGATACGCAGTATTTT
TRBJ1-1	TRBD1	-	TRBV4-1	CASSQRRQGRTEAFF	TGCGCCAGCAGCCAAAGACGACAGGGGCGGACTGAAGCTTTCTTT
TRBJ2-5	-	-	TRBV4-2	CASSQDLTIQETQYF	TGTGCCAGCAGCCAAGATTTGACTATCCAAGAGACCCAGTACTTC
TRBJ2-7	-	-	TRBV7-9	CASSLVGGSGHEQYF	TGTGCCAGCAGCTTAGTCGGGGGTTCCGGACACGAGCAGTACTTC
TRBJ1-2	-	-	TRBV27	CASSLARGLGYGYTF	TGTGCCAGCAGTTTAGCTAGGGGGTTGGGCTATGGCTACACCTTC
TRBJ2-1	-	-	TRBV7-9	CASSLAPGSSYNEQFF	TGTGCCAGCAGCTTAGCGCCGGGGAGCTCCTACAATGAGCAGTTCTTC
TRBJ2-5	TRBD1	few	TRBV30	CAWRTTGQDKETQYF	TGTGCCTGGAGGACGACGGGACAGGACAAAGAGACCCAGTACTTC
TRBJ2-3	TRBD2	-	TRBV7-2	CASSLGVGSGDSNTQYF	TGTGCCAGCAGCTTAGGGGTGGGAAGCGGGGACTCGAATACGCAGTATTTT
TRBJ1-2	-	-	TRBV7-9	CASSPIWANGYTF	TGTGCCAGCAGCCCAATCTGGGCTAATGGCTACACCTTC
TRBJ2-7	TRBD1	-	TRBV19	CASSASYRGFYEQYF	TGTGCCAGTAGTGCGTCGTACAGGGGTTTCTACGAGCAGTACTTC
TRBJ1-5	-	-	TRBV19	CASSIVSGLSNQPQHF	TGTGCCAGTAGTATAGTATCAGGGCTGAGCAATCAGCCCCAGCATTTT
TRBJ2-7	TRBD2	-	TRBV5-6	CASSHPIAGSSYEQYF	TGTGCCAGCAGCCACCCAATAGCGGGCAGCTCCTACGAGCAGTACTTC
TRBJ1-6	TRBD1	-	TRBV5-8	CASSIAGTGTPLHF	TGTGCCAGCAGCATAGCCGGGACAGGGACACCCCTCCACTTT
TRBJ1-5	-	-	TRBV5-5	CASSLQISNQPQHF	TGTGCCAGCAGCTTGCAGATAAGCAATCAGCCCCAGCATTTT
TRBJ1-2	-	-	TRBV5-8	CASSYDRNYGYTF	TGTGCCAGCAGCTATGACAGGAACTATGGCTACACCTTC
TRBJ1-2	-	-	TRBV9	CASSVASRPLRGGGHGYTF	TGTGCCAGCAGCGTAGCGTCGCGGCCCCTCCGTGGGGGGGGGCATGGCTACACCTTC
TRBJ1-3	TRBD1	-	TRBV9	CASSAVTGGTGNTIYF	TGTGCCAGCAGCGCTGTGACAGGGGGTACTGGAAACACCATATATTTT
TRBJ2-2	TRBD2	-	TRBV5-4	CASSVTGLTNTGELFF	TGTGCCAGCAGCGTGACGGGACTAACGAACACCGGGGAGCTGTTTTTT
TRBJ1-6	-	-	TRBV5-1	CASSLAAGLNSPLHF	TGCGCCAGCAGCTTGGCCGCAGGTCTTAATTCACCCCTCCACTTT
TRBJ2-1	TRBD2	once	TRBV7-3	CASSRGLAGYNEQFF	TGTGCCAGCAGCCGAGGACTAGCGGGTTACAATGAGCAGTTCTTC
TRBJ2-7	-	-	TRBV28	CASSLRGQAGYEQYF	TGTGCCAGCAGTTTACGGGGTCAGGCGGGCTACGAGCAGTACTTC
TRBJ1-5	TRBD1	-	TRBV7-3	CASKEGAGQPQHF	TGTGCCAGCAAGGAGGGGGCGGGCCAGCCCCAGCATTTT
TRBJ1-2	TRBD1	-	TRBV9	CASSAQTGTGLGYTF	TGTGCCAGCAGCGCTCAAACCGGGACAGGGCTCGGCTACACCTTC
TRBJ1-1	TRBD1	-	TRBV5-4	CASSPRQGADTEAFF	TGTGCCAGCAGCCCCCGGCAGGGGGCTGACACTGAAGCTTTCTTT
TRBJ2-3	-	-	TRBV5-5	CAVARQGTDTQYF	TGTGCCGTAGCGAGACAGGGCACAGATACGCAGTATTTT
TRBJ2-7	-	once	TRBV27	CASSSHTGSREQYF	TGTGCCAGCAGTTCCCATACAGGATCACGCGAGCAGTACTTC
TRBJ1-1	-	-	TRBV7-8	CASSLQGGNTEAFF	TGTGCCAGCAGCTTACAGGGAGGGAACACTGAAGCTTTCTTT
TRBJ1-2	-	-	TRBV7-8	CASSTRSGGGGYTF	TGTGCCAGCAGCACCCGCTCTGGGGGAGGGGGCTACACCTTC
TRBJ2-7	TRBD1	-	TRBV5-8	CASSLLRDRTSYEQYF	TGTGCCAGCAGCTTGCTTCGGGACAGGACCTCCTACGAGCAGTACTTC
TRBJ2-2	TRBD1	-	TRBV10-3	CATNGQGADGELFF	TGTGCCACCAACGGACAGGGGGCGGACGGGGAGCTGTTTTTT
TRBJ1-6	TRBD1	once	TRBV2	CASSALAGGQNSPLHF	TGTGCCAGCAGTGCATTAGCAGGGGGCCAAAATTCACCCCTCCACTTT
TRBJ2-7	-	-	TRBV10-1	CAPRSASSYEQYF	TGCGCCCCCCGTAGTGCCTCTTCCTACGAGCAGTACTTC
TRBJ2-7	TRBD1	-	TRBV5-6	CASSGDSSYEQYF	TGTGCCAGCAGCGGGGACAGCTCCTACGAGCAGTACTTC
TRBJ1-4	-	-	TRBV7-9	CASSLYLEKLFF	TGTGCCAGCAGCTTATATCTGGAAAAACTGTTTTTT
TRBJ1-6	TRBD1	-	TRBV25-1	CASSGTGFNSPLHF	TGTGCCAGCAGTGGGACAGGGTTTAATTCACCCCTCCACTTT
TRBJ2-1	TRBD1	-	TRBV14	CASSRTGGGYNEQFF	TGTGCCAGCAGCCGTACAGGGGGCGGCTACAATGAGCAGTTCTTC
TRBJ2-7	-	-	TRBV2	CASNVMGLGEQYF	TGTGCCAGCAACGTTATGGGGCTGGGCGAGCAGTACTTC
TRBJ2-7	-	-	TRBV7-3	CASSLNPDSEQYF	TGTGCCAGCAGCTTAAATCCGGACAGCGAGCAGTACTTC
TRBJ2-1	TRBD2	-	TRBV19	CASSILAGAKNEQFF	TGTGCCAGTAGTATTTTAGCGGGGGCGAAGAATGAGCAGTTCTTC
TRBJ2-1	-	-	TRBV21-1	CASPKGNGRQENTLNNEQFF	TGTGCCAGCCCCAAAGGGAACGGAAGACAGGAAAATACTCTTAACAATGAGCAGTTCTTC
TRBJ1-4	TRBD1	-	TRBV25-1	CASSDWNRGDEKLFF	TGTGCCAGCAGTGACTGGAACAGGGGGGATGAAAAACTGTTTTTT
TRBJ2-4	TRBD1	-	TRBV2	CASSADRVSDIQYF	TGTGCCAGCAGTGCTGACAGGGTTAGCGACATTCAGTACTTC
TRBJ2-1	-	-	TRBV6-6	CASSFMISSSYNEQFF	TGTGCCAGCAGTTTTATGATTTCGAGCTCCTACAATGAGCAGTTCTTC
TRBJ1-1	-	-	TRBV19	CASSIEGFLTEAFF	TGTGCCAGTAGTATCGAGGGATTCTTAACTGAAGCTTTCTTT
TRBJ1-3	TRBD1	-	TRBV7-2	CASSARDSTGNTIYF	TGTGCCAGCAGCGCAAGGGACAGCACTGGAAACACCATATATTTT
TRBJ2-2	TRBD2	-	TRBV5-4	CASSFRAGGNTGELFF	TGTGCCAGCAGCTTTAGGGCGGGGGGTAACACCGGGGAGCTGTTTTTT
TRBJ1-1	-	once	TRBV2	CASFAGAYTEAFF	TGTGCCAGCTTTGCAGGGGCGTACACTGAAGCTTTCTTT
TRBJ1-1	TRBD1	-	TRBV2	CAREQGNERTEAFF	TGTGCCAGGGAACAGGGGAATGAACGGACTGAAGCTTTCTTT
TRBJ1-1	-	-	TRBV6-6	CASSQTTTGLNTEAFF	TGTGCCAGCAGCCAAACTACGACAGGTCTTAACACTGAAGCTTTCTTT
TRBJ2-2	TRBD2	-	TRBV29-1	CSVEVGRAGGFTGELFF	TGCAGCGTTGAAGTGGGTCGAGCGGGGGGGTTCACCGGGGAGCTGTTTTTT
TRBJ1-1	-	-	TRBV18	CASSPPAGPSTEAFF	TGTGCCAGCTCACCACCGGCGGGTCCTTCCACTGAAGCTTTCTTT
TRBJ1-1	TRBD1	-	TRBV28	CARPGQAERAEAFF	TGTGCCAGGCCGGGACAGGCCGAACGGGCTGAAGCTTTCTTT
TRBJ2-3	-	-	TRBV4-1	CASSQKGNSKTDTQYF	TGCGCCAGCAGCCAAAAGGGGAACAGTAAAACAGATACGCAGTATTTT